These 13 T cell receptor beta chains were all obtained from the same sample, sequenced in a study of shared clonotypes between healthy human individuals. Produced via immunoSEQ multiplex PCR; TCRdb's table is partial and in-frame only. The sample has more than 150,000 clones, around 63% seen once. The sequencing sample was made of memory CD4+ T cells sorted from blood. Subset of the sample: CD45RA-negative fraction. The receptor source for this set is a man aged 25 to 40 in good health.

Here the CDR3 reads CASYRDTSRSYNEQFF. CDR3 in DNA: TGTGCCAGCTACCGGGACACTTCACGCTCCTACAATGAGCAGTTCTTC. V gene TRBV2 combines with J gene TRBJ2-1; a weak D match, TRBD1 (6 bases). Per germline, CDR1 SNHLY and CDR2 FYNNEI. This CDR3 has 16 residues. Trimming cost V 8 bases and J 0 bases, with 17 bases left between them. Variable domain in full (rest from reference TRBV2 and TRBJ2-1): EPEVTQTPSHQVTQMGQEVILRCVPISNHLYFYWYRQILGQKVEFLVSFYNNEISEKSEIFDDQFSVERPDGSNFTLKIRSTKLEDSAMYFCASYRDTSRSYNEQFFGPGTRLTVL.

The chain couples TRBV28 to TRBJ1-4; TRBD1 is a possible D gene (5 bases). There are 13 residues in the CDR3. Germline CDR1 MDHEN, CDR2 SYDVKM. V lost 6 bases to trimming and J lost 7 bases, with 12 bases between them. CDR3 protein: CASRRGNSEKLFF. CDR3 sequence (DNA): TGTGCCAGCAGGCGGGGGAATAGTGAAAAACTGTTTTTT.

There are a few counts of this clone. CDR3 nucleotides: TGTGCCAGCAGTTCTCTCGTTCATGGCTACACCTTC. Protein: CASSSLVHGYTF. The chain employs TRBV6-5 and TRBJ1-2, with D unresolved. The length of the CDR3 is 12 residues. Germline loops: CDR1 MNHEY, CDR2 SVGAGI. Trimming removed 4 bases at V and 6 bases at J, with 9 bases between.

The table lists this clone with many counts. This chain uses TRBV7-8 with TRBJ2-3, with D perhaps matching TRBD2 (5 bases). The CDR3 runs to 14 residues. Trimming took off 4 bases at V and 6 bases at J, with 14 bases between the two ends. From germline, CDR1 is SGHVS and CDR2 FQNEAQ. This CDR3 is CASSSERERDTQYF. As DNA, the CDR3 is TGTGCCAGCAGCTCAGAACGGGAAAGGGATACGCAGTATTTT.

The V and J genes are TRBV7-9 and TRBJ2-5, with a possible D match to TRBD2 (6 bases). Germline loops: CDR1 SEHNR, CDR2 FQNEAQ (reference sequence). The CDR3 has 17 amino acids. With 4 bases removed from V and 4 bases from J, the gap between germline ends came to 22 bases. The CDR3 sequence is CASSSQVRLGHIETQYF. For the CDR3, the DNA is TGTGCCAGCAGCTCCCAGGTCCGACTAGGTCATATAGAGACCCAGTACTTC.

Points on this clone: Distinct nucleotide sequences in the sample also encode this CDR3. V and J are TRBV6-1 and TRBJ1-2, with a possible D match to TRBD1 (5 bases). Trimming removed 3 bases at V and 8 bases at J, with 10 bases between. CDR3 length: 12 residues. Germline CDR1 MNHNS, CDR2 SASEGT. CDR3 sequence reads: CASSDLGRGYTF. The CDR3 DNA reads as TGTGCCAGCAGTGATTTGGGGCGAGGCTACACCTTC.

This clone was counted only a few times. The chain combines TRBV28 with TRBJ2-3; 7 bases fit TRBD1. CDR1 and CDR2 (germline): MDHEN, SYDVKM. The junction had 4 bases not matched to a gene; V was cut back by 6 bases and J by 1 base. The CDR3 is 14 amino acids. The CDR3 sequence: CASSTGQGTDTQYF. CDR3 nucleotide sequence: TGTGCCAGCAGCACCGGACAGGGCACAGATACGCAGTATTTT.

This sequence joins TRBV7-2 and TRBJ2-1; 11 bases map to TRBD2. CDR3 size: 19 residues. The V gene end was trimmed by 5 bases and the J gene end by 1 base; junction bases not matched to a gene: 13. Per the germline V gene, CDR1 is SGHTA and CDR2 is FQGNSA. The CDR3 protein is CASSGPTTSGTGSYNEQFF. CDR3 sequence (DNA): TGTGCCAGCAGCGGACCTACGACTAGCGGGACGGGGTCCTACAATGAGCAGTTCTTC.

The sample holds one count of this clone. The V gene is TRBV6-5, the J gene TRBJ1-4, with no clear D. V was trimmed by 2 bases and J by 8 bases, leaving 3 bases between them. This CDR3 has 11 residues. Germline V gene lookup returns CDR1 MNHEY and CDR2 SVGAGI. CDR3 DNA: TGTGCCAGCAGTTACCGCGAAAAACTGTTTTTT. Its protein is CASSYREKLFF.

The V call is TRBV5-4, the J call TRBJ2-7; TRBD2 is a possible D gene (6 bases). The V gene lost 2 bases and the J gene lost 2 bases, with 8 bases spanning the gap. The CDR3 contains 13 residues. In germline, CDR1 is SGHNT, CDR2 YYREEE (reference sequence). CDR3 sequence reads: CASSFTGAYEQYF. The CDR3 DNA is TGTGCCAGCAGCTTTACGGGAGCCTACGAGCAGTACTTC.

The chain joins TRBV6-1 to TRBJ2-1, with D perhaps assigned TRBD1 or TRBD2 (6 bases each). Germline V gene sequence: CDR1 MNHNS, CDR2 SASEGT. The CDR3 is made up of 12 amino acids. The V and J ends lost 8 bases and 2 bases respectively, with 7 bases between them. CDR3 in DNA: TGTGCCAGCGGGGGGCCCTACAATGAGCAGTTCTTC. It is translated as CASGGPYNEQFF.

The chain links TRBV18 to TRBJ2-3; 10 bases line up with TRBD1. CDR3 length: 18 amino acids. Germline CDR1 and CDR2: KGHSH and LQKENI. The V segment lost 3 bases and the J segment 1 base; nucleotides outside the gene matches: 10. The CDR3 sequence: CASSPIRDRGSRTDTQYF. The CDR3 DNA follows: TGTGCCAGCTCACCGATAAGGGACAGGGGATCTCGCACAGATACGCAGTATTTT.

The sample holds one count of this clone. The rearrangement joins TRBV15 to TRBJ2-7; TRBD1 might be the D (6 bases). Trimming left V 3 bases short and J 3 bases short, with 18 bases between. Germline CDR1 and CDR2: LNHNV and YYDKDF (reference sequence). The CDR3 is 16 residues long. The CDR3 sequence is CATSRGPGTPNYEQYF. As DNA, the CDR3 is TGTGCCACCAGCAGGGGGCCGGGGACACCCAACTACGAGCAGTACTTC.